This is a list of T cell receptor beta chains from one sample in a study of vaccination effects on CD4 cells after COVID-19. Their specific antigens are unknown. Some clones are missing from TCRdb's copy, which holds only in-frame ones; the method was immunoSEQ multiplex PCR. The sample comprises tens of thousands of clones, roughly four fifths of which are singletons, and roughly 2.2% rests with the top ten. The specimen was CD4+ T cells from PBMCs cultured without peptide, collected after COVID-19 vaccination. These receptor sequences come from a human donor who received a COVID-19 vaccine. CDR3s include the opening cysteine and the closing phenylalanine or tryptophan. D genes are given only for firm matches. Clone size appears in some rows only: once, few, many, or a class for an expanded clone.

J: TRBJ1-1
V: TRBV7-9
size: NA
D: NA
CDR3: CASSSHNTEAFF
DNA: TGTGCCAGCAGCTCCCATAATACTGAAGCTTTCTTT

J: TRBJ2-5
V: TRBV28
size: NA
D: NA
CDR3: CASSLGGSETQYF
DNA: TGTGCCAGCAGTTTAGGGGGCTCGGAGACCCAGTACTTC

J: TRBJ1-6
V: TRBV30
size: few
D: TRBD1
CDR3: CAWSVPGPGTGNSPLHF
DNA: TGTGCCTGGAGTGTACCGGGCCCCGGGACAGGAAATTCACCCCTCCACTTT

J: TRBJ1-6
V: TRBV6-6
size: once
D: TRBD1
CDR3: CASSYSTGGNSPLHF
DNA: TGTGCCAGCAGTTACTCAACAGGGGGGAATTCACCCCTCCACTTT

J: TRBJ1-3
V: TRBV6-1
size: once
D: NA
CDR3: CASSEQPGGNTIYF
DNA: TGTGCCAGCAGTGAACAGCCGGGTGGAAACACCATATATTTT

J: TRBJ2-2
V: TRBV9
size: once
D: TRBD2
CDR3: CASSVGAGETGELFF
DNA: TGTGCCAGCAGCGTAGGGGCGGGAGAAACCGGGGAGCTGTTTTTT

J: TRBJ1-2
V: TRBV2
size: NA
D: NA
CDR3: CASRFSGPFYGYTF
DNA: TGTGCCAGCCGTTTTTCGGGGCCCTTCTATGGCTACACCTTC

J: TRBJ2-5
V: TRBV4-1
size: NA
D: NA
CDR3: CASSQDYGRVTETQYF
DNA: TGCGCCAGCAGCCAAGACTACGGCAGGGTCACGGAGACCCAGTACTTC

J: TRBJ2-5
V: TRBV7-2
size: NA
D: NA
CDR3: CASSPPSNGGRGTQYF
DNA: TGTGCCAGCAGCCCCCCTTCGAACGGGGGTAGGGGTACCCAGTACTTC

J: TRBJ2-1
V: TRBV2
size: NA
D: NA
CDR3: CASSSSMVEQFF
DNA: TGTGCCAGCAGTTCGAGTATGGTTGAGCAGTTCTTC

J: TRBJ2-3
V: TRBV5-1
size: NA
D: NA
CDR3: CASSLRTHAQDTQYF
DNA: TGCGCCAGCAGCTTGAGAACCCACGCACAAGATACGCAGTATTTT

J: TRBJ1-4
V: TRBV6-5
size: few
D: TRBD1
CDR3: CASSDRGEKLFF
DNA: TGTGCCAGCAGCGACAGGGGTGAAAAACTGTTTTTT

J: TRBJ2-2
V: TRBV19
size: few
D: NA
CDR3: CASSPARRQLNTGELFF
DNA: TGTGCCAGTAGTCCCGCCCGACGGCAGCTTAACACCGGGGAGCTGTTTTTT

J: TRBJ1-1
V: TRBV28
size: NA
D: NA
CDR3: CASSPTGTVNTEAFF
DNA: TGTGCCAGCAGCCCCACTGGGACGGTGAACACTGAAGCTTTCTTT

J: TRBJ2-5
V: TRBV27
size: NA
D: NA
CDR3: CASSFKWGGTQYF
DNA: TGTGCCAGCAGTTTCAAATGGGGAGGGACCCAGTACTTC

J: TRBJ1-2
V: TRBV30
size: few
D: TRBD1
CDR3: CAWSVQGAAGYTF
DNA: TGTGCCTGGAGTGTACAGGGGGCTGCTGGCTACACCTTC

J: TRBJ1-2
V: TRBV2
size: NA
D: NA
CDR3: CASSETTGSGYTF
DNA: TGTGCCAGCAGTGAAACTACAGGTTCCGGCTACACCTTC

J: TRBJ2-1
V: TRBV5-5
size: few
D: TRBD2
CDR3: CASSLGLSGGQNEQFF
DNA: TGTGCCAGCAGCTTGGGCTTATCGGGGGGGCAGAATGAGCAGTTCTTC

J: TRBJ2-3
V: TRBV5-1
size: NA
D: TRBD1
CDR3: CASSLGTGGTDTQYF
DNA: TGCGCCAGCAGCTTGGGGACAGGGGGCACAGATACGCAGTATTTT

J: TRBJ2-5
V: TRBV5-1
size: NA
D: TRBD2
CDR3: CASSLDGGGQETQYF
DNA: TGCGCCAGCAGCTTGGATGGCGGGGGGCAAGAGACCCAGTACTTC

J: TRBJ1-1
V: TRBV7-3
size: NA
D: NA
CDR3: CASSLNSAAEAFF
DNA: TGTGCCAGCAGCTTAAACTCTGCTGCTGAAGCTTTCTTT

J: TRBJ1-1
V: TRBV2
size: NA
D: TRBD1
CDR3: CATTRGIQGANTEAFF
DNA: TGTGCCACCACCCGGGGCATACAGGGGGCGAACACTGAAGCTTTCTTT

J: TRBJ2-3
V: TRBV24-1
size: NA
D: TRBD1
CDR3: CATSDTYRGSRTDTQYF
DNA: TGTGCCACCAGTGATACGTACAGGGGCTCCCGCACAGATACGCAGTATTTT

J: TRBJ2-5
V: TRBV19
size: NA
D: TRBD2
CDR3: CASSIAAGGSQETQYF
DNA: TGTGCCAGTAGTATAGCCGCGGGGGGCAGCCAAGAGACCCAGTACTTC

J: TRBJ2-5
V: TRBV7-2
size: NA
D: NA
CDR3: CASSLIGRPQETQYF
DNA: TGTGCCAGCAGCTTAATTGGCAGACCTCAAGAGACCCAGTACTTC

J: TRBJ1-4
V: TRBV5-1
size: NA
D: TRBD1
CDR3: CASSFDRQGTNEKLFF
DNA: TGCGCCAGCAGTTTCGACCGACAGGGTACTAATGAAAAACTGTTTTTT

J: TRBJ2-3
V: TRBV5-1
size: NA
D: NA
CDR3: CASSLGSTDTQYF
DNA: TGCGCCAGCAGCCTGGGCAGCACAGATACGCAGTATTTT

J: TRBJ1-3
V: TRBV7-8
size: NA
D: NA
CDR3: CASSFGAPNSGNTIYF
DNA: TGTGCCAGCAGCTTCGGGGCTCCGAACTCTGGAAACACCATATATTTT

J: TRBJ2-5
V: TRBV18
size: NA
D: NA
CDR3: CASSPQGEETQYF
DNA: TGTGCCAGCTCACCACAAGGGGAAGAGACCCAGTACTTC

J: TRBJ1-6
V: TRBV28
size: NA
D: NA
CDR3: CASSLGQGTYNSPLHF
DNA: TGTGCCAGCAGTTTGGGTCAGGGAACATATAATTCACCCCTCCACTTT

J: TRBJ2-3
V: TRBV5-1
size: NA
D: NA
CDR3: CASSGTGSTDTQYF
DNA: TGCGCCAGCTCCGGGACGGGGAGCACAGATACGCAGTATTTT

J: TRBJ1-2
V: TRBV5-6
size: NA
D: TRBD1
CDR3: CASSLRTGGPYGYTF
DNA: TGTGCCAGCAGCTTGAGGACAGGGGGTCCCTATGGCTACACCTTC

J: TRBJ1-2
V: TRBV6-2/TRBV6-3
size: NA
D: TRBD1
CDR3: CASSYRSPGTGNYGYTF
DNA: TGTGCCAGCAGTTACCGAAGTCCCGGGACAGGCAACTATGGCTACACCTTC

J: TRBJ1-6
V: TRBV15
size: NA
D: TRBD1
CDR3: CATSRGGTGNNSPLHF
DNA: TGTGCCACCAGCAGAGGGGGGACAGGCAATAATTCACCCCTCCACTTT

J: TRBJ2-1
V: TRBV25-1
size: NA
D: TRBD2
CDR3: CASSEVTSGAHEQFF
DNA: TGTGCCAGCAGTGAGGTGACTAGCGGGGCCCATGAGCAGTTCTTC

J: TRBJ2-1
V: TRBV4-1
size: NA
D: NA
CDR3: CASSQVHGAGRPYNEQFF
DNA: TGCGCCAGCAGCCAAGTTCACGGGGCCGGACGGCCATACAATGAGCAGTTCTTC

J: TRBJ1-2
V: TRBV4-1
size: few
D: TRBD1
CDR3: CASSQTGTAIANYGYTF
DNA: TGCGCCAGCAGCCAAACCGGGACAGCTATAGCTAACTATGGCTACACCTTC

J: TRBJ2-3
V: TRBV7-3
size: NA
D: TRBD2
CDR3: CASSPGPSGATDTQYF
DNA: TGTGCCAGCAGCCCAGGGCCTAGCGGGGCCACAGATACGCAGTATTTT

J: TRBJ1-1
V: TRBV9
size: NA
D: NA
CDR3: CASSPGGGGDTEAFF
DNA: TGTGCCAGCAGCCCCGGGGGGGGTGGGGACACTGAAGCTTTCTTT

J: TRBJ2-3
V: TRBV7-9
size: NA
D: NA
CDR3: CASSPPSPTGQYF
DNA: TGTGCCAGCAGCCCTCCGTCCCCCACTGGGCAGTATTTT

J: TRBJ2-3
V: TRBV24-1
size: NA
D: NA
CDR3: CATSDAADYTDTQYF
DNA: TGTGCCACCAGTGATGCGGCAGATTACACAGATACGCAGTATTTT

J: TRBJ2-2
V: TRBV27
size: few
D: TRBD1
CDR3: CASSFGQAGGELFF
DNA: TGTGCCAGCAGTTTCGGACAGGCAGGCGGGGAGCTGTTTTTT

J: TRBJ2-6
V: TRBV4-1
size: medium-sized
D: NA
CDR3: CASSQDPPGSGANVLTF
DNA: TGCGCCAGCAGCCAAGACCCCCCGGGCTCTGGGGCCAACGTCCTGACTTTC

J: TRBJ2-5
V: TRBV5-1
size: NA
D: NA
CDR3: CASSLGWGGLQETQYF
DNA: TGCGCCAGCAGCTTGGGCTGGGGGGGCCTCCAAGAGACCCAGTACTTC

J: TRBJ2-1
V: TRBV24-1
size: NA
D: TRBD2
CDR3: CATGGTSGGEFNEQFF
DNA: TGTGCCACCGGGGGGACTAGCGGGGGGGAATTCAATGAGCAGTTCTTC

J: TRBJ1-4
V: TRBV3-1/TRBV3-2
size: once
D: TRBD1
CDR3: CASSRQGANEKLFF
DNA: TGTGCCAGCAGCAGACAGGGGGCAAATGAAAAACTGTTTTTT

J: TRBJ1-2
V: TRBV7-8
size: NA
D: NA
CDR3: CASSYTSRAESNYGYTF
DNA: TGTGCCAGCAGCTATACTTCTCGGGCAGAGTCGAACTATGGCTACACCTTC

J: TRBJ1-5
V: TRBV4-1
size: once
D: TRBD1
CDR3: CASSQRPEGQGLHQPQHF
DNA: TGCGCCAGCAGCCAACGCCCTGAAGGACAGGGGTTGCATCAGCCCCAGCATTTT

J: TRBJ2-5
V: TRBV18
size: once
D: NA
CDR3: CASSLLKIGTVQETQYF
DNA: TGTGCCAGCTCACTCCTAAAAATCGGGACGGTCCAAGAGACCCAGTACTTC

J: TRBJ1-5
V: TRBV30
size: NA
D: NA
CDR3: CAWSVRSSQGGQPQHF
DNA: TGTGCCTGGAGTGTACGTTCGTCGCAGGGAGGGCAGCCCCAGCATTTT

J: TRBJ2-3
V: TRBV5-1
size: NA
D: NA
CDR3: CASSPGGDTQYF
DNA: TGCGCCAGCAGCCCTGGTGGAGATACGCAGTATTTT

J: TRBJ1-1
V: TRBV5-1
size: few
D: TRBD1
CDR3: CASSLRQGEAFF
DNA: TGCGCCAGCAGCCTTAGACAGGGTGAAGCTTTCTTT

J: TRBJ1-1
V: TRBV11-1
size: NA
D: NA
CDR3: CASSSSPQGGTEAFF
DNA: TGTGCCAGCAGCTCCAGCCCACAGGGAGGCACTGAAGCTTTCTTT